This TCR beta chain was observed in a study of graft-versus-host responses after intestinal transplantation. Turning to the study itself: All of the recipients had induction that used anti-thymocyte globulin, then tacrolimus and steroids for about 3 years.

Measured with immunoSEQ multiplex PCR; TCRdb has only the in-frame clones, and not every one. The data hold about 27,000 clones, with over 80% observed a single time. Note on this clone: Its antigen remains unidentified.

The CDR3 length is 17 residues. V lost 0 bases, J lost 2 bases, and 4 bases stayed unmatched. Germline lookup yields CDR1 LNHNV and CDR2 YYDKDF (reference sequence). The sequence came from a human donor who received an intestinal transplant. This rearrangement joins TRBV15 to TRBJ1-5; 10 nucleotides align to TRBD1. Material: unstimulated CD4+ T cells sorted from spleen or lymph node cells, obtained before intestinal transplant. CDR3 in DNA: TGTGCCACCAGCAGAGATCGGGGGACAGGGGGCAATCAGCCCCAGCATTTT. Residues: CATSRDRGTGGNQPQHF.